The 23 T cell receptor beta chains below come from one sample, sequenced in a study of regulatory T cells in long-lasting Graves disease (dated by TCRdb to about 2021). Receptor amplification or capture employed multiplex PCR. The reads were generated on an Illumina HiSeq 4000. To build TCR beta libraries, CDR3 regions were amplified by Arm-PCR using iRepertoire HTBI primers. TCRdb reprocessed the public reads (quality trimming at Q25 with fastp, clone calling with MiXCR) and kept in-frame beta chains. CDR3 protein sequences are deduplicated, and each keeps its most common genes and DNA. The sample table shows approximately 350,000 distinct CDR3 sequences, and 12% are seen once. Of the sample, around 18% falls within the top ten clones. Read against the paper, the sample's time point label means: newly diagnosed GD, antithyroid drugs for less than 3 months. For both TCR sequencing and RNA sequencing, RNA was extracted from PBMCs using TRIzol.

These sequences were also reported in another study, on T cells in Graves' hyperthyroidism and ophthalmopathy.

Material: peripheral blood mononuclear cells (PBMCs), obtained at new diagnosis, from a patient treated with antithyroid drugs. Receptors were obtained from a woman younger than 35 with Graves disease. Donor details come from another sample of the same person, matched by shared clones.

CDR3 sequence (DNA): TGTGCCAGCAGTTTATTTGCTAGCGGGAGCGGGTTCTCGGGCACTGAAGCTTTCTTT. It translates to CASSLFASGSGFSGTEAFF. The chain combines TRBV28 with TRBJ1-1; D remains ambiguous. Trimming stripped 1 base from V and 4 bases from J, with 25 bases between. Germline assignment: CDR1 MDHEN and CDR2 SYDVKM. The CDR3 totals 19 residues.

Concerning this clonotype itself: Since a much larger clone is just one base distant, this may be a read error. The chain carries TRBV13 and TRBJ2-3; the D is unclear. V lost 4 bases, J lost 5 bases, and 4 bases lay in between. CDR3 length: 11 residues. The germline gives CDR1 PRHDT, CDR2 FYEKMQ (reference sequence). CDR3: CASSSEDTQYF. CDR3 bases: TGTGCCAGCAGCTCAGAAGATACGCAGTATTTT.

This clonotype was recorded a few times. DNA for the CDR3: TGCGCCAGCAGCCCCCCCTTAGCGGGAGGGCCGGGCACAGATACGCAGTATTTT. Protein product: CASSPPLAGGPGTDTQYF. The rearrangement links TRBV4-1 to TRBJ2-3; 11 bases agree with TRBD2. Germline V gives CDR1 MGHRA, CDR2 YSYEKL. V shed 4 bases, J shed 1 base, and the junction held 10 bases outside the gene matches. This CDR3 comprises 18 residues.

This clonotype was seen a handful of times. V and J are TRBV2 and TRBJ2-7; TRBD2 is a possible D gene (5 bases). CDR1 SNHLY and CDR2 FYNNEI come from the germline V gene. This CDR3 is 11 amino acids long. Trimming took 7 bases from V and 5 from J, leaving 9 bases between them. The CDR3 bases are TGTGCCAGCACACGGGGAAACGAGCAGTACTTC. Amino acids: CASTRGNEQYF.

This clonotype was detected ten times or more. A junction end diverges from the germline sequence, so it may reflect a read error. The chain links TRBV7-2 to TRBJ2-7; 10 nucleotides match TRBD1. Germline loops: CDR1 SGHTA, CDR2 FQGNSA. CDR3 length: 15 amino acids. The CDR3 DNA reads as TGTGCCAGCAGTTTAGACAGGGGGCGTCGGTACGAGCAGTACTTC. Protein: CASSLDRGRRYEQYF. Filled out from reference TRBV7-2 and TRBJ2-7, the complete variable domain reads GAGVSQSPSNKVTEKGKDVELRCDPISGHTALYWYRQSLGQGLEFLIYFQGNSAPDKSGLPSDRFSAERTGGSVSTLTIQRTQQEDSAVYLCASSLDRGRRYEQYFGPGTRLTVT.

This clonotype was counted many times. The V call is TRBV29-1, the J call TRBJ1-2; TRBD1 aligns across 10 bases. Losses at the gene ends were 8 bases for V and 10 bases for J; bases not matched to a gene: 10. Germline CDR1 is SQVTM and CDR2 is ANQGSEA. This CDR3 spans 12 amino acids. The CDR3 loop is CSIDRGLGDYTF. In DNA form, the CDR3 reads TGCAGCATCGACAGGGGGCTTGGAGACTACACCTTC.

This clonotype has ten or more counts. This chain uses TRBV5-1 with TRBJ2-3, with TRBD2 identical over 8 bases. CDR1 and CDR2 (germline): SGHRS, YFSETQ. J gave up 2 bases and V 4 bases, and 9 bases lay outside the gene matches. The CDR3 extends over 16 amino acids. This CDR3 reads CASSTGERGFTDTQYF. For the CDR3, the DNA is TGCGCCAGCAGCACCGGCGAGCGGGGGTTCACAGATACGCAGTATTTT.

This clonotype was observed a handful of times. This sequence joins TRBV6-5 and TRBJ1-2, with D hard to call. CDR1 is MNHEY, CDR2 SVGAGI, per germline. Trimming cost V 2 bases and J 1 base, with 14 bases left between them. CDR3 length: 16 residues. The CDR3 region is CASSYRSTEVNYGYTF. In DNA, the CDR3 is TGTGCCAGCAGTTACCGTTCGACGGAGGTTAACTATGGCTACACCTTC.

This clonotype was counted ten times or more. This chain links TRBV12-3 or TRBV12-4 with TRBJ2-7; 8 bases line up with TRBD2. CDR3 length: 15 amino acids. The ends lost 6 bases at V and 6 bases at J; junction bases unmatched: 13. This CDR3 is CASSPERAGVSEQYF. Here the CDR3 DNA reads TGTGCCAGCAGCCCCGAGCGAGCGGGAGTATCCGAGCAGTACTTC.

A remark on this clonotype: Since a much larger clone is just one base distant, this may be a read error. The CDR3 nucleotides are TGCAGTGCGAGCGACAGGGCCTATGGCCACACCTTC. This codes for CSASDRAYGHTF. The chain recombines TRBV20-1 with TRBJ1-2, with TRBD1 identical over 7 bases. CDR3 length equals 12 residues. CDR1 DFQATT and CDR2 SNEGSKA come from the germline V gene (reference sequence).

This clonotype was seen repeatedly, ten times or more. This chain connects TRBV28 to TRBJ2-5; possible D gene TRBD2, 7 bases. Germline V gene data show CDR1 as MDHEN and CDR2 as SYDVKM. The CDR3 runs to 17 residues. The V gene lost 0 bases and the J gene lost 5 bases, with 19 bases spanning the gap. The CDR3 loop is CASSLWAPEGGSETQYF. CDR3 bases: TGTGCCAGCAGTTTATGGGCCCCGGAGGGGGGGTCGGAGACCCAGTACTTC.

This clonotype showed up just a few times. The J gene is TRBJ1-2, the V gene TRBV7-9; D perhaps matches TRBD1 (5 bases). Per the germline V gene, CDR1 is SEHNR and CDR2 is FQNEAQ (reference sequence). There are 16 residues in the CDR3. V shed 1 base and J shed 6 bases, with 18 bases lying between them. CDR3 nucleotide sequence: TGTGCCAGCAGCTTAGTGGGACGGCCTGGGGATCATGGCTACACCTTC. Its protein product is CASSLVGRPGDHGYTF.

Many counts were recorded for this clonotype. This rearrangement joins TRBV7-2 to TRBJ2-1; 7 nucleotides line up with TRBD1. After removal of 1 base from V and 6 bases from J, the junction contained 6 bases not matched to a gene. CDR3 length equals 15 residues. CDR1 and CDR2 from the germline V gene are SGHTA and FQGNSA. DNA of the CDR3: TGTGCCAGCAGCTTAGAGGGGGCAGGGCCCAATGAGCAGTTCTTC. Encoded protein: CASSLEGAGPNEQFF.

The gene calls are TRBV20-1 and TRBJ2-1, with TRBD2 as a possible D gene (6 bases). The germline CDR1 and CDR2 sequences are DFQATT and SNEGSKA (reference sequence). V was trimmed by 1 base and J by 15 bases, leaving 16 bases between them. This CDR3 is built from 12 residues. CDR3 sequence reads: CSARVPGVRAFF. CDR3 DNA: TGCAGTGCTAGAGTTCCGGGGGTTAGGGCGTTCTTC.

This clonotype was seen only a few times. One junction end does not reproduce the germline sequence, and a read error may be involved. CDR3 residues: CASGLALRGEAFF. In nucleotides, the CDR3 is TGTGCCAGCGGTTTAGCATTGAGGGGAGAAGCTTTCTTT. V usage is TRBV12-3 or TRBV12-4 and J usage is TRBJ1-1; perhaps TRBD1 as D (5 bases). This CDR3 is 13 amino acids long.

This clonotype was seen many times. The chain employs TRBV6-2 or TRBV6-3 and TRBJ2-1, with 9 nucleotides matching TRBD2. V shed 4 bases and J 12 bases; nucleotides not matched to a gene: 13. CDR1 and CDR2 (germline): MNHEY, SVGEGT. The CDR3 sequence is 15 residues long. For the CDR3, the DNA is TGTGCCAGCAGTTCACCCTCCTCTAGCGGGGTCAGGCAGTTCTTC. This codes for CASSSPSSSGVRQFF.

This clonotype was seen repeatedly, ten times or more. V and J are TRBV20-1 and TRBJ1-2; 12 bases are a match to TRBD1. V shed 6 bases, J shed 1 base, and the junction held 12 bases outside the gene matches. The CDR3 loop spans 17 amino acids. Germline V gene sequence: CDR1 DFQATT, CDR2 SNEGSKA (reference sequence). The CDR3 DNA reads as TGCAGTGCCGCCACCCGGGACAGGGGGCATCGTAACTATGGCTACACCTTC. Residues: CSAATRDRGHRNYGYTF.

The V gene is TRBV20-1, the J gene TRBJ2-7; tentatively, D is TRBD2 (6 bases). The V end was cut by 5 bases, the J end by 1 base, with 12 bases between. CDR3 length: 13 amino acids. The germline V gene encodes CDR1 DFQATT and CDR2 SNEGSKA (reference sequence). In DNA form, the CDR3 reads TGCAGTGCTGACCGGGACTGGTCCTACGAGCAGTACTTC. Protein product: CSADRDWSYEQYF.

As to this clonotype: This may be a read error: a much more frequent sequence differs by one nucleotide. The J gene is TRBJ2-7, the V gene TRBV28; 7 nucleotides match TRBD2. Germline CDR1 and CDR2: MDHEN and SYDVKM. There are 15 residues in the CDR3. The V gene end was trimmed by 5 bases and the J gene end by 5 bases; junction bases not matched to a gene: 12. In DNA form, the CDR3 reads TGTGCCAGCAGTATTCAGACAGCGGGAATCGACGAGCAGTACTTC. Protein sequence: CASSIQTAGIDEQYF.

V gene TRBV5-1 combines with J gene TRBJ2-3; TRBD2 matches at 10 bases. This CDR3 spans 16 amino acids. CDR1 is SGHRS and CDR2 is YFSETQ in the germline V gene. V shed 4 bases and J 2 bases; nucleotides not matched to a gene: 7. The CDR3 DNA follows: TGCGCCAGCAGCCGTTCACTAGCGGGAAACACAGATACGCAGTATTTT. It translates to CASSRSLAGNTDTQYF. The whole variable domain, filled in from reference TRBV5-1 and TRBJ2-3, reads KAGVTQTPRYLIKTRGQQVTLSCSPISGHRSVSWYQQTPGQGLQFLFEYFSETQRNKGNFPGRFSGRQFSNSRSEMNVSTLELGDSALYLCASSRSLAGNTDTQYFGPGTRLTVL.

This clonotype was counted only a few times. The chain links TRBV29-1 to TRBJ1-1; D possibly corresponds to TRBD1 (5 bases). There are 19 residues in the CDR3. V shed 4 bases and J shed 0 bases, with 27 bases lying between them. Germline CDR1 reads SQVTM; CDR2 reads ANQGSEA. The CDR3 protein is CSVAIQSPGTRQMNTEAFF. CDR3 nucleotides: TGCAGCGTTGCAATACAAAGTCCAGGGACTCGACAGATGAACACTGAAGCTTTCTTT.

This clonotype was detected a few times. CDR3: CAITDRAGTEAFF. DNA of the CDR3: TGTGCCATCACCGACAGGGCAGGGACTGAAGCTTTCTTT. V is TRBV10-3 and J is TRBJ1-1, with 7 bases matching TRBD1. This CDR3 spans 13 amino acids. V lost 7 bases, J lost 5 bases, and 7 bases stayed unmatched. Germline CDR1 is ENHRY and CDR2 is SYGVKD.

There are many counts of this clonotype. The rearrangement joins TRBV20-1 to TRBJ1-5; unclear D gene. Trimming took 3 bases from V and 2 from J, leaving 11 bases between them. CDR3 size: 14 residues. Germline V gene lookup returns CDR1 DFQATT and CDR2 SNEGSKA (reference sequence). This CDR3 is CSASGLSGNQPQHF. In DNA form, the CDR3 reads TGCAGTGCTAGCGGCCTCTCTGGCAATCAGCCCCAGCATTTT.